These 10 T cell receptor beta chains share one sample of origin, sequenced in a study of T cell responses to AZD1222 COVID-19 vaccine. The data were produced by immunoSEQ multiplex PCR, yet TCRdb's version contains in-frame clones alone and is incomplete. Of some 150,000 clones in the sample, roughly 93% were seen once. This specimen was peripheral blood, taken 28 days after the second AZD1222 dose. The receptors shown here come from an adult who received the AZD1222 COVID-19 vaccine.

The chain has TRBV12-5 and TRBJ2-1; TRBD2 matches 11 bases. V lost 6 bases to trimming and J lost 0 bases; unmatched junction nucleotides: 4. This CDR3 spans 16 amino acids. Germline V gene lookup returns CDR1 LGHNT and CDR2 FRNRAP. The CDR3 region has the DNA TGTGCTAGTGGGAATAGCGGGAGGGGCTCCTACAATGAGCAGTTCTTC. Residues: CASGNSGRGSYNEQFF.

The chain combines TRBV2 with TRBJ1-5, with D perhaps TRBD1 (6 bases). Germline CDR1 and CDR2: SNHLY and FYNNEI. Between the trimmed V and J ends, which lost 3 bases and 7 bases, there was a span of 13 bases. The CDR3 consists of 14 residues. Written as DNA, the CDR3 is TGTGCCAGCAGTGAGGTACAGGGTTGGCAGCCCCAGCATTTT. Protein: CASSEVQGWQPQHF.

V is TRBV7-3 and J is TRBJ2-2; no definite D call. V lost 5 bases and J 1 base, leaving 5 bases between the germline ends. The CDR3 is 13 residues long. Germline CDR1 is SGHTA and CDR2 is FQGTGA. The CDR3 reads CASSTQNTGELFF. The CDR3, as DNA: TGTGCCAGCAGCACACAGAACACCGGGGAGCTGTTTTTT.

This chain connects TRBV6-5 to TRBJ1-6, with D perhaps TRBD1 (6 bases). The CDR3 has 15 residues. Germline values: CDR1 MNHEY, CDR2 SVGAGI. V was clipped by 5 bases and J by 5 bases, with 13 bases between them. CDR3 DNA sequence: TGTGCCAGCAGTAGGGGGGTGGCCCATAATTCACCCCTCCACTTT. It yields the protein CASSRGVAHNSPLHF.

This chain uses TRBV24-1 with TRBJ1-5; D is possibly TRBD1 (6 bases). The V end lost 0 bases, the J end lost 0 bases, and 20 bases lay between the germline ends. This CDR3 has 20 residues. CDR1 is KGHDR, CDR2 SFDVKD, per germline. The chain's CDR3 is CATSDLQQGRKPDSNQPQHF. The DNA for the CDR3 is TGTGCCACCAGTGATTTGCAGCAGGGGCGAAAACCGGATAGCAATCAGCCCCAGCATTTT.

V is TRBV19 and J is TRBJ2-7, with TRBD1 matching over 9 bases. The trim removed 4 bases at V and 0 bases at J, leaving 4 bases unmatched. Germline V lookup: CDR1 LNHDA, CDR2 SQIVND (reference sequence). The length of the CDR3 is 15 residues. Here the CDR3 reads CASSRPGQGSYEQYF. CDR3 nucleotides: TGTGCCAGTAGTAGACCGGGACAGGGCTCCTACGAGCAGTACTTC.

This clone was recorded once. The chain has TRBV12-3 or TRBV12-4 and TRBJ1-2; D gene unclear. V gave up 3 bases and J gave up 4 bases, with 9 bases separating them. CDR3 length: 13 residues. The CDR3 bases are TGTGCCAGCAGTTTCCTGGGTGGCTATGGCTACACCTTC. Residues: CASSFLGGYGYTF.

This clone showed up just a few times. The V call is TRBV6-5, the J call TRBJ1-1; 7 bases are a match to TRBD1. This CDR3 has 15 amino acids. V lost 8 bases to trimming and J lost 0 bases; unmatched junction nucleotides: 9. CDR1 MNHEY and CDR2 SVGAGI come from the germline V gene. CDR3 nucleotide sequence: TGTGCCAGCGTTGTAGGGACAGTAATGAACACTGAAGCTTTCTTT. It codes for CASVVGTVMNTEAFF.

The chain recombines TRBV6-5 with TRBJ1-1; 8 bases fit TRBD1. The CDR3 is 13 residues long. Losses at the gene ends were 5 bases for V and 3 bases for J; bases not matched to a gene: 2. CDR1 MNHEY and CDR2 SVGAGI come from the germline V gene. CDR3 DNA: TGTGCCAGCAGTCCGACAGGGGACACTGAAGCTTTCTTT. Protein product: CASSPTGDTEAFF.

As concerns this clone: This CDR3 is also generated by other DNA sequences in the sample. V usage is TRBV30 and J usage is TRBJ2-7, with D possibly TRBD1 on 6 matching bases. CDR1 GTSNPN and CDR2 SVGIG come from the germline V gene (reference sequence). The V gene lost 0 bases and the J gene lost 3 bases, with 6 bases spanning the gap. The CDR3 runs 12 residues. The CDR3 DNA reads as TGTGCCTGGAGTGTACAGGGCTACGAGCAGTACTTC. Protein: CAWSVQGYEQYF.